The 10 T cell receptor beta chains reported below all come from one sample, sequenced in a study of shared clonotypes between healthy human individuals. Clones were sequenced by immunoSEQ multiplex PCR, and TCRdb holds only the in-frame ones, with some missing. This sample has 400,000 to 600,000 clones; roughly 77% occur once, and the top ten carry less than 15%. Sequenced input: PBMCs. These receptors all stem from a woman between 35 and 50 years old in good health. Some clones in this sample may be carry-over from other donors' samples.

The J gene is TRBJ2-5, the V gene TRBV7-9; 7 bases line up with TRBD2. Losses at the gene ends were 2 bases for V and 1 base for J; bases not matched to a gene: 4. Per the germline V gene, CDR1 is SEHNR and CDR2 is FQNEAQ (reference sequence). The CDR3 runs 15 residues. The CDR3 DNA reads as TGTGCCAGCAGCTTAACCCGGGAGGCCCAAGAGACCCAGTACTTC. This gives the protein CASSLTREAQETQYF.

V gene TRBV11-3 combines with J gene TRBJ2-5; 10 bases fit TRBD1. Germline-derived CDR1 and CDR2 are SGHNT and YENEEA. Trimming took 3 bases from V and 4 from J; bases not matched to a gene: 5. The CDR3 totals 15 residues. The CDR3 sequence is CASSFGTGARETQYF. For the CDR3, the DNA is TGTGCCAGCAGCTTTGGGACAGGGGCTCGAGAGACCCAGTACTTC. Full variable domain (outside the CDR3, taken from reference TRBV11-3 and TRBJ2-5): EAGVVQSPRYKIIEKKQPVAFWCNPISGHNTLYWYLQNLGQGPELLIRYENEEAVDDSQLPKDRFSAERLKGVDSTLKIQPAELGDSAVYLCASSFGTGARETQYFGPGTRLLVL.

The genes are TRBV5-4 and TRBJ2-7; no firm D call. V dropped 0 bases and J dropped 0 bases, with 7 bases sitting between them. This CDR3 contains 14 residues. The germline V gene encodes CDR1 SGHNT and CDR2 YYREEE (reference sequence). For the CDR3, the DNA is TGTGCCAGCAGCTTGGATCCCGGCTCCTACGAGCAGTACTTC. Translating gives CASSLDPGSYEQYF.

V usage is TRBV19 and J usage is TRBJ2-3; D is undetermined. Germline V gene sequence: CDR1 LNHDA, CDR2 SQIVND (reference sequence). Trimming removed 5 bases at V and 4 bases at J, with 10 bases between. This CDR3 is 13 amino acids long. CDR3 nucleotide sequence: TGTGCCAGTAGTCTTAGTGGCGCAGATACGCAGTATTTT. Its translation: CASSLSGADTQYF. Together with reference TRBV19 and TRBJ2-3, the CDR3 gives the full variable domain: DGGITQSPKYLFRKEGQNVTLSCEQNLNHDAMYWYRQDPGQGLRLIYYSQIVNDFQKGDIAEGYSVSREKKESFPLTVTSAQKNPTAFYLCASSLSGADTQYFGPGTRLTVL.

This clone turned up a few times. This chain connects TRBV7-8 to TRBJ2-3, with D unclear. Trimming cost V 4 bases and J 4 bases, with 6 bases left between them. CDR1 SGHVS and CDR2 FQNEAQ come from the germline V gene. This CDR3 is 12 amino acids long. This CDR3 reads CASSSSPDTQYF. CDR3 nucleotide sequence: TGTGCCAGCAGCTCGTCGCCAGATACGCAGTATTTT.

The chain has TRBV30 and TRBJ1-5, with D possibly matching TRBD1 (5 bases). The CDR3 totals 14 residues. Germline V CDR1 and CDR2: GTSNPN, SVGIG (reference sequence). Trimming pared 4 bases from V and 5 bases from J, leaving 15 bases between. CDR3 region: CAWNSAGGHQPQHF. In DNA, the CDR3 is TGTGCCTGGAACTCAGCCGGGGGTCATCAGCCCCAGCATTTT.

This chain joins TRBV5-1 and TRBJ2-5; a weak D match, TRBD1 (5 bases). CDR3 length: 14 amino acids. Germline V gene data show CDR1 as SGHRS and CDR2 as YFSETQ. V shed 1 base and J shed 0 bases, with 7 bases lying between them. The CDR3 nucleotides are TGCGCCAGCAGCTTGAGACAGTACCAAGAGACCCAGTACTTC. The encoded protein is CASSLRQYQETQYF.

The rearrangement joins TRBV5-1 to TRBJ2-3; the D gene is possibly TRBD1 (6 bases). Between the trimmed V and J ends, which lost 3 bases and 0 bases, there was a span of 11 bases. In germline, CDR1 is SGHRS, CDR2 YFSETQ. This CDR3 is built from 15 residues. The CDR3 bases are TGCGCCAGCAGCTATCTACAGGGAAGCACAGATACGCAGTATTTT. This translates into CASSYLQGSTDTQYF.

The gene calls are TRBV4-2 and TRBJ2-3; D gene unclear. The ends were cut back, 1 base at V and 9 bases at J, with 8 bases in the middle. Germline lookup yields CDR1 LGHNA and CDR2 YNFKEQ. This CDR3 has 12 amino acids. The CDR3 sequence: CASSQGVETQYF. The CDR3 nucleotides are TGTGCCAGCAGCCAAGGGGTTGAAACGCAGTATTTT.

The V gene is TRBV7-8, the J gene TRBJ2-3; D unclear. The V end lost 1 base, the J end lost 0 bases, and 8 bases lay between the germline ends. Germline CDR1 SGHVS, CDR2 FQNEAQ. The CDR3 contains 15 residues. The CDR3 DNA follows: TGTGCCAGCAGCTTAGGGTGGGTCAGCACAGATACGCAGTATTTT. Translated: CASSLGWVSTDTQYF.